This T cell receptor (beta chain) comes out of a study of shared clonotypes between healthy human individuals. Deep-level running was used for the assay. Repertoires were generated with immunoSEQ multiplex PCR, while TCRdb's copy carries only in-frame clones and drops some. The table lists hundreds of thousands of clones, about 74% of them singletons. Concerning this clone itself: What it binds is unknown.

Germline V gives CDR1 SEHNR, CDR2 FQNEAQ (reference sequence). The CDR3 spans 11 residues. Points from the study as a whole: Sequencing depth was expected to affect clonotype sharing among donors.

Specimen: PBMCs. This TCR was sampled from a woman aged 40-49 years in good health. Some clones in this sample may be carry-over from other donors' samples. The rearrangement joins TRBV7-9 to TRBJ1-2; TRBD1 aligns across 8 bases. The CDR3 bases are TGTTGGACAGGGTCTAACTATGGCTACACCTTC. Its translation: CWTGSNYGYTF.